This entry is about one T cell receptor beta chain. The data derive from a study of blood T cell repertoires in COVID-19. The overall study: Sites in the United States, Italy and Spain provided acute and convalescent COVID-19 samples.

The CDR3 runs 14 residues. Per germline, CDR1 SGHDT and CDR2 YYEEEE. Trimming removed 5 bases from V and 6 bases from J; junction bases left unmatched: 5. Study processing details: Estimates of nucleated cell counts were drawn from the amplification of reference gene primers. TCRdb's copy holds only in-frame clones and misses some; the assay was immunoSEQ multiplex PCR. From that table come the V and J calls and clone size; the DNA was used to work out D and trimming. In the table there are 160,000 or so clones, 80% to 90% of which are singletons. The V gene is TRBV5-6, the J gene TRBJ2-1, with 10 positions matching TRBD1. The clonotype originates from a woman in her 70s with COVID-19, enrolled during active disease. Sequenced: peripheral blood. CDR3 region: CASRGDRGLNEQFF. CDR3 bases: TGTGCCAGCAGGGGGGACAGGGGTCTCAATGAGCAGTTCTTC. The full variable domain, in which reference TRBV5-6 and TRBJ2-1 provide the parts outside the CDR3, is DAGVTQSPTHLIKTRGQQVTLRCSPKSGHDTVSWYQQALGQGPQFIFQYYEEEERQRGNFPDRFSGHQFPNYSSELNVNALLLGDSALYLCASRGDRGLNEQFFGPGTRLTVL.